This passage covers 15 T cell receptor beta chains from one sample sequenced in a study of T cell repertoires in cytomegalovirus infection. The antigens these receptors bind are not known. TCRdb re-called the reads with MiXCR, one entry per CDR3 protein. The sample holds roughly 110,000 distinct CDR3 sequences; 10% are singletons and the top ten take around a third. Material for sequencing was PBMCs, sequenced either directly or after in vitro stimulation (not recorded which). These receptors were taken from a human donor in good health (CMV status not recorded). Some clones in this sample may be carry-over from other donors' samples.

This clonotype has just a few counts. This chain connects TRBV6-6 to TRBJ1-4; a weak D match, TRBD1 (6 bases). The V and J ends lost 0 bases and 8 bases respectively, with 13 bases between them. The CDR3 has 15 residues. Germline V lookup: CDR1 MNHNY, CDR2 SVGAGI (reference sequence). The CDR3 region is CASSYSSGAREKLFF. CDR3 DNA sequence: TGTGCCAGCAGTTACTCATCAGGGGCAAGGGAAAAACTGTTTTTT.

In this sample, this clonotype turned up many times. The genes are TRBV19 and TRBJ2-6; 10 positions agree with TRBD1. The germline V gene has CDR1 LNHDA and CDR2 SQIVND (reference sequence). V gave up 8 bases and J gave up 1 base; unmatched junction bases: 5. The CDR3 contains 16 residues. The CDR3 spells CASGDRGSSGANVLTF. CDR3 in DNA: TGTGCCAGTGGGGACAGGGGCTCGTCTGGGGCCAACGTCCTGACTTTC.

This clonotype was observed many times. The rearrangement links TRBV24-1 to TRBJ1-1; 11 bases match TRBD1. J was trimmed by 3 bases and V by 7 bases; bases with no gene match: 9. This CDR3 is 16 amino acids long. CDR1 and CDR2 (germline): KGHDR, SFDVKD. CDR3 in amino acids: CATRPGQGASDTEAFF. CDR3 bases: TGTGCCACCAGACCCGGACAGGGGGCGAGCGACACTGAAGCTTTCTTT.

This clonotype was observed many times. The V call is TRBV7-2, the J call TRBJ2-5; D is uncertain. V lost 4 bases and J lost 4, with 22 bases in between. CDR1 is SGHTA, CDR2 FQGNSA, per germline. This CDR3 spans 17 amino acids. The CDR3 sequence is CASSSSVVSGFGETQYF. The DNA for the CDR3 is TGTGCCAGCAGCTCATCTGTCGTCTCGGGCTTTGGAGAGACCCAGTACTTC.

J is TRBJ2-7 and V is TRBV7-2; possible D gene TRBD2, 6 bases. Germline values: CDR1 SGHTA, CDR2 FQGNSA. The V end was cut by 1 base, the J end by 2 bases, with 12 bases between. The CDR3 covers 15 residues. The CDR3 nucleotides read TGTGCCAGCAGCTTAGAACGGGGGAGAGCCTACGAGCAGTACTTC. It is translated as CASSLERGRAYEQYF. Full variable domain (remainder filled in from reference TRBV7-2 and TRBJ2-7): GAGVSQSPSNKVTEKGKDVELRCDPISGHTALYWYRQSLGQGLEFLIYFQGNSAPDKSGLPSDRFSAERTGGSVSTLTIQRTQQEDSAVYLCASSLERGRAYEQYFGPGTRLTVT.

On this clonotype itself: Sequence at one end of the junction differs from germline and may be a read error. The chain combines TRBV7-6 with TRBJ2-1; D may correspond to TRBD1 or TRBD2 (5 bases each). The CDR3 length is 15 residues. Germline loops: CDR1 SGHVS, CDR2 FNYEAQ. CDR3 bases: TGTGCTAGCAGCTTCGGGACCGCACCCTACAATGAGCAGTTCTTC. This translates into CASSFGTAPYNEQFF. The full variable domain, rest sourced from reference TRBV7-6 and TRBJ2-1, is GAGVSQSPRYKVTKRGQDVALRCDPISGHVSLYWYRQALGQGPEFLTYFNYEAQQDKSGLPNDRFSAERPEGSISTLTIQRTEQRDSAMYRCASSFGTAPYNEQFFGPGTRLTVL.

The gene calls are TRBV28 and TRBJ2-7; 15 nucleotides align to TRBD2. Germline-derived CDR1 and CDR2 are MDHEN and SYDVKM. CDR3 length equals 15 residues. The V gene end was trimmed by 7 bases and the J gene end by 3 bases; junction bases not matched to a gene: 4. CDR3 loop: CASNSGLAGGYEQYF. CDR3 nucleotides: TGTGCCAGCAACTCGGGACTAGCGGGAGGCTACGAGCAGTACTTC.

The rearrangement links TRBV27 to TRBJ1-1, with no clear D. Germline lookup yields CDR1 MNHEY and CDR2 SMNVEV (reference sequence). This CDR3 contains 13 residues. V gave up 0 bases and J gave up 2 bases, with 4 bases separating them. The CDR3, as DNA: TGTGCCAGCAGTTTATCTCTAAACACTGAAGCTTTCTTT. Its translation: CASSLSLNTEAFF.

In this sample, this clonotype turned up a few times. V is TRBV19 and J is TRBJ2-1; D not resolved. Per germline, CDR1 LNHDA and CDR2 SQIVND (reference sequence). V was shortened by 4 bases and J by 0 bases, with 13 bases between the two germline ends. The CDR3 loop spans 16 amino acids. CDR3 protein: CASSTGRLSSYNEQFF. Here the CDR3 DNA reads TGTGCCAGTAGTACGGGCCGGCTGAGCTCCTACAATGAGCAGTTCTTC.

This clonotype was seen a few times. The chain recombines TRBV28 with TRBJ1-6; the D gene is possibly TRBD1 (5 bases). The germline CDR1 and CDR2 sequences are MDHEN and SYDVKM. V gave up 5 bases and J gave up 7 bases, with 24 bases separating them. The CDR3 is made up of 18 amino acids. CDR3 region: CASSGGLSQLIPNSPLHF. The CDR3 DNA sequence: TGTGCCAGCAGTGGGGGACTATCCCAACTAATCCCCAATTCACCCCTCCACTTT.

There are many counts of this clonotype. The chain couples TRBV19 to TRBJ2-1; D is undetermined. The length of the CDR3 is 13 residues. Germline V gives CDR1 LNHDA, CDR2 SQIVND (reference sequence). The V end was cut by 6 bases, the J end by 3 bases, with 9 bases between. As DNA, the CDR3 is TGTGCCAGTAGCCTCACTATCTACAATGAGCAGTTCTTC. It codes for CASSLTIYNEQFF.

This clonotype was seen at least ten times. Relative to the germline gene, one junction end is altered; a read error may explain this. The chain is built from TRBV7-2 and TRBJ2-1; D not certain. Germline V gene lookup returns CDR1 SGHTA and CDR2 FQGNSA. The CDR3 has 14 residues. CDR3 region: CASSFARKYNERFF. The CDR3 bases are TGTGCCAGCAGCTTCGCTAGGAAATACAATGAGCGGTTCTTC.

This clonotype was seen at least ten times. The chain uses TRBV7-2 and TRBJ2-7; 8 nucleotides align to TRBD2. The ends lost 0 bases at V and 6 bases at J; junction bases unmatched: 13. The germline V gene encodes CDR1 SGHTA and CDR2 FQGNSA. The CDR3 runs 17 residues. The CDR3 DNA follows: TGTGCCAGCAGCTTAGCCGGAGCGGGAGCGTTCGCGGGCGAGCAGTACTTC. This sequence encodes CASSLAGAGAFAGEQYF.

The gene calls are TRBV28 and TRBJ2-3, with D perhaps TRBD1 (5 bases). V lost 4 bases and J lost 3, with 14 bases in between. The CDR3 consists of 15 residues. From germline, CDR1 is MDHEN and CDR2 SYDVKM. CDR3 in DNA: TGTGCCAGCAGTTCTTCAGGGTTAGGAACAGATACGCAGTATTTT. As protein: CASSSSGLGTDTQYF.

This clonotype showed up many times. The rearrangement joins TRBV25-1 to TRBJ2-5; D possibly matches TRBD1 or TRBD2 (6 bases each). Trimming removed 3 bases at V and 4 bases at J, with 27 bases between. Germline V gives CDR1 MGHDK, CDR2 SYGVNS. There are 19 residues in the CDR3. CDR3 sequence: CASSEIGDNRDFRGETQYF. Written as DNA, the CDR3 is TGTGCCAGCAGTGAGATTGGGGACAACCGGGACTTTCGGGGAGAGACCCAGTACTTC.